This T cell receptor (beta chain) was found in a study of identifying expanded T cells in peripheral blood. Study-wide results and limits: Over about two and four weeks, about 15 and 19 clones changed, versus 1.2 between replicates. Across healthy donors, higher total template counts meant significantly greater approximately two-week count variance.

Clones were sequenced by immunoSEQ multiplex PCR, and TCRdb holds only the in-frame ones, with some missing. Of 70,000 to 100,000 clones listed, more than 70% are singletons. Worth noting for this clone: Its cognate antigen is unknown.

The CDR3 sequence is 13 residues long. Per germline, CDR1 MNHEY and CDR2 SVGAGI. With V trimmed by 5 bases and J by 8 bases, 7 bases remained unmatched. What was sequenced was blood. The source is a person aged 18 to 70 in good health. The chain employs TRBV6-5 and TRBJ1-1; 8 nucleotides line up with TRBD1. The CDR3 sequence: CASSLQGAQEAFF. CDR3 nucleotides: TGTGCCAGCAGTCTCCAGGGGGCGCAGGAAGCTTTCTTT.